Included here is one TCR beta chain sequence, with context. Its antigen is not known. Profiling relied on immunoSEQ multiplex PCR, and the TCRdb table lists in-frame clones only, not all of them. This sample has some 350,000 clones, with roughly 70% found just once. This sample was included in a study of shared clonotypes between healthy human individuals. Study-level background: Three CD4 naive, three CD4 memory, two CD8 naive and one CD8 memory plate were used per donor. Broader study findings: Owing to a small donor count, the genetic and exposure-history diversity represented was limited. Rarefaction indicated that sorted-subset sequencing remained incomplete although depth was large.

Germline loops: CDR1 SGHTA, CDR2 FQGNSA. Deletions cut 5 bases from V and 4 bases from J, with 15 bases between. CDR3 length: 14 residues. This clonotype originated in a man aged 30 to 39 in good health. The sample comprised memory CD4+ T cells sorted from blood. Subset denoted: CD45RA-negative fraction. This sequence joins TRBV7-2 and TRBJ2-7; tentative D call: TRBD2 (5 bases). CDR3 DNA sequence: TGTGCCAGCAGCCAAAGGGTCCCGGGATACGAGCAGTACTTC. It encodes CASSQRVPGYEQYF.